The 8 T cell receptor beta chains given below trace back to one sample, sequenced in a study of cytomegalovirus exposure and HLA in healthy donors (dated by TCRdb to between 2016 and 2019). Library preparation used the immunoSEQ multiplex PCR assay. A mixture of 60 forward primers for TCR Vbeta segments and 13 reverse primers for TCR Jbeta segments was used in the multiplex PCR. TCRdb carries this immuneACCESS record with in-frame sequences only. Its versions omit some clonotypes, under half of them owing to an unresolved V gene in the studies checked, with the rest unexplained. The sample table shows 150,000 to 200,000 clones, and approximately 84% are seen once. The biggest ten clones account for 4.5% to 7.5% of the sample. Sequencing input: PBMCs. The receptor set was obtained from a woman younger than 45 in good health and CMV-seropositive.

The sample holds a few counts of this clone. The chain carries TRBV19 and TRBJ1-3; TRBD1 matches at 7 bases. Trimming took 4 bases from V and 1 from J; bases not matched to a gene: 10. CDR1 and CDR2 from the germline V gene are LNHDA and SQIVND (reference sequence). The CDR3 spans 17 residues. The CDR3 bases are TGTGCCAGTAGTACGGGACAGCTCTTCGGGTCTGGAAACACCATATATTTT. Translation: CASSTGQLFGSGNTIYF.

The chain links TRBV19 to TRBJ1-4; D call uncertain. The germline CDR1 and CDR2 sequences are LNHDA and SQIVND (reference sequence). The CDR3 covers 14 residues. V was trimmed by 5 bases and J by 8 bases, leaving 15 bases between them. The CDR3, as DNA: TGTGCCAGTAGTCCACTGCGGGGAAGCGAAAAACTGTTTTTT. Its translation: CASSPLRGSEKLFF.

V and J are TRBV15 and TRBJ2-5; the match to TRBD2 covers 7 bases. CDR3 size: 15 residues. The V gene's germline CDR1 is LNHNV and CDR2 YYDKDF (reference sequence). The V and J ends lost 1 base and 5 bases, in that order; junction bases with no gene match: 7. The DNA for the CDR3 is TGTGCCACCAGCAGAGTGGGGGGGTTGGACGAGACCCAGTACTTC. Its translation: CATSRVGGLDETQYF. Together with reference TRBV15 and TRBJ2-5, the CDR3 gives the full variable domain: DAMVIQNPRYQVTQFGKPVTLSCSQTLNHNVMYWYQQKSSQAPKLLFHYYDKDFNNEADTPDNFQSRRPNTSFCFLDIRSPGLGDTAMYLCATSRVGGLDETQYFGPGTRLLVL.

J is TRBJ1-2 and V is TRBV6-5, with 7 bases identical to TRBD1. Germline CDR1 and CDR2: MNHEY and SVGAGI. V lost 6 bases to trimming and J lost 3 bases; unmatched junction nucleotides: 4. The CDR3 consists of 13 residues. CDR3 DNA: TGTGCCAGCAGCTTAGGACAGGACTATGGCTACACCTTC. It is translated as CASSLGQDYGYTF.

This rearrangement joins TRBV27 to TRBJ1-4, with TRBD1 identical over 9 bases. The CDR3 is made up of 14 amino acids. Germline-derived CDR1 and CDR2 are MNHEY and SMNVEV (reference sequence). V lost 8 bases to trimming and J lost 6 bases; unmatched junction nucleotides: 7. The CDR3, as DNA: TGTGCCAGCCATAGACAGGGGGGAGATGAAAAACTGTTTTTT. Translation: CASHRQGGDEKLFF.

The V call is TRBV5-6, the J call TRBJ2-7; 10 bases line up with TRBD1. The CDR3 is 17 residues long. Germline CDR1 and CDR2: SGHDT and YYEEEE. V was pared by 4 bases and J by 3 bases, with 13 bases of the junction left unmatched. The CDR3 nucleotides read TGTGCCAGCAGCACCTTCGACCGCGGGACAGGGGTCTACGAGCAGTACTTC. Translation: CASSTFDRGTGVYEQYF.

In this sample, this clone turned up once. Here the CDR3 reads CASSPPDRARYYEQYF. For the CDR3, the DNA is TGTGCCAGCAGCCCACCAGACAGGGCAAGGTACTACGAGCAGTACTTC. This chain connects TRBV11-2 to TRBJ2-7, with TRBD1 identical over 7 bases. After removal of 5 bases from V and 3 bases from J, the junction contained 13 bases not matched to a gene. CDR1 and CDR2 from the germline V gene are SGHAT and FQNNGV. The CDR3 runs 16 residues.

The DNA for the CDR3 is TGTGCCAGCTCACCATGGGGCAGGAACACTGAAGCTTTCTTT. Its translation is CASSPWGRNTEAFF. The J gene is TRBJ1-1, the V gene TRBV18; D is perhaps TRBD1 (5 bases). Per the germline V gene, CDR1 is KGHSH and CDR2 is LQKENI. Trimming took 2 bases from V and 1 from J, leaving 8 bases between them. The CDR3 totals 14 residues.